The next 4 T cell receptor beta chains were all read from a single sample in a study of quantifying T cell responses using KT2 cells. Whole-study context: TCR alpha and beta constant-region primers primed reverse transcription of RNA.

Each cDNA got a UMI-containing oligo ligated at its 3' end. An equimolar mix of RC1.1 and RC1.2 primed the beta chain across TRBC1 and TRBC2. TCRdb re-called the UMI-ligation and nested PCR reads through MiXCR, storing one row per CDR3 protein. The sample carries over 55,000 distinct CDR3 sequences, approximately 13% recorded once. The sequenced material came from PBMCs spiked with cells of the T cell clone KT2. The receptors here all came from a human donor.

The CDR3 bases are TGTGCCAGTGCCAAGGGGGATCTGGAAAACATTCAGTACTTC. Translating gives CASAKGDLENIQYF. This sequence joins TRBV12-3 or TRBV12-4 and TRBJ2-4; possibly TRBD1 for D (6 bases). Trimming removed 9 bases from V and 5 bases from J, with 17 bases in between. The CDR3 contains 14 residues.

This clonotype has a count of ten or more. The CDR3 nucleotides are TGTGCCAGCAGCTTAGGTCCACAGGGGGCAGATACGCAGTATTTT. As protein: CASSLGPQGADTQYF. This chain uses TRBV7-3 with TRBJ2-3; 8 bases match TRBD1. Losses at the gene ends were 2 bases for V and 4 bases for J; bases not matched to a gene: 5. The germline CDR1 and CDR2 sequences are SGHTA and FQGTGA. The CDR3 extends over 15 amino acids. Full variable domain (rest looked up from reference TRBV7-3 and TRBJ2-3): GAGVSQTPSNKVTEKGKYVELRCDPISGHTALYWYRQSLGQGPEFLIYFQGTGAADDSGLPNDRFFAVRPEGSVSTLKIQRTERGDSAVYLCASSLGPQGADTQYFGPGTRLTVL.

The chain couples TRBV3-1 to TRBJ1-5, with D maybe TRBD1 (6 bases). The V gene's germline CDR1 is LGHDT and CDR2 YNNKEL (reference sequence). The CDR3 spans 15 residues. V lost 0 bases to trimming and J lost 4 bases, with 10 bases between them. DNA of the CDR3: TGTGCCAGCAGCCAAGATGCGACAGGAAATCAGCCCCAGCATTTT. Translation gives CASSQDATGNQPQHF.

The chain couples TRBV6-2 or TRBV6-3 to TRBJ2-3, with 9 bases lining up with TRBD2. Germline V CDR1 and CDR2: MNHEY, SVGEGT. The CDR3 is made up of 17 amino acids. With 6 bases clipped from V and 1 base from J, the junction kept 11 bases outside the gene matches. The CDR3 loop reads CASRERGGRAGTDTQYF. The CDR3 region has the DNA TGTGCCAGCAGAGAGCGGGGCGGGAGGGCCGGCACAGATACGCAGTATTTT.